The clone carrying this TCR beta chain was observed at least ten times. V lost 6 bases, J lost 3 bases, and 3 bases stayed unmatched. Germline lookup yields CDR1 MDHEN and CDR2 SYDVKM. This CDR3 is 13 amino acids long. This entry belongs to a study of T cells in Graves' hyperthyroidism and ophthalmopathy. Amplification of TCR beta CDR3 regions was performed using RNA transcripts as template. First-round RT-PCR targeting the TCR CDR3 was performed with the HTBI primer set. TCRdb called the multiplex PCR reads again in MiXCR, with one record for every CDR3 protein. Of approximately 610,000 distinct CDR3 sequences listed, approximately 14% are singletons.

Sequencing was done on a sample of blood. This sequence originates from a woman aged 40 to 49 with Graves' ophthalmopathy. The rearrangement joins TRBV28 to TRBJ1-2; 8 bases agree with TRBD1. This CDR3 is CASRGTGDYGYTF. For the CDR3, the DNA is TGTGCCAGCAGGGGGACAGGCGACTATGGCTACACCTTC.